This T cell receptor beta chain was recorded in a study of graft-versus-host responses after intestinal transplantation (dated by TCRdb to the early 2020s). A note on the overall study: Multivisceral, liver-intestinal, or isolated intestinal transplants were received by the recipients. Rather than going through the commercial service, samples from three later patients were sequenced in-house on an Illumina MiSeq and processed with MiXCR. A peak of at least 4% donor T cells among recipient peripheral blood mononuclear cells was the definition used for donor T cell macrochimerism. Every recipient was given anti-thymocyte globulin induction, then maintenance tacrolimus and steroids for roughly 3 years. Bulk TCR-beta CDR3 sequencing was used to track graft-versus-host and host-versus-graft alloreactive T cell clones in the graft, circulation and bone marrow after intestinal transplantation. Alloreactive clones were identified by sequencing pre-transplant mixed lymphocyte reaction products and comparing them with unstimulated pre-transplant donor and recipient T cells. A cohort of 20 to 25 intestinal transplant recipients, including one retransplant, was enrolled, and 3 patients lacking pretransplant specimens were excluded. Results and caveats for the whole study, not just this receptor: GvH clones were detected in recipient bone marrow, and some of these GvH clones were observed earlier in ileal mucosa or blood, consistent with an intestinal mucosal origin. High GvH to HvG T cell clonal ratios were observed in the allografts of patients with donor T cell macrochimerism. Early after transplant, peak levels of circulating GvH clones were found to be associated with declines in HvG clones. Conclusions were limited by the relatively low number and heterogeneity of intestinal transplant patients.

In light of the paper, this sample's time point label describes: cells obtained before transplantation from donor or recipient. CD3+CD4+ and CD3+CD8+ populations were FACS-sorted from unstimulated pre-transplant donor and recipient cells taken from spleen or lymph nodes. Libraries came from the immunoSEQ multiplex PCR assay. For most patients, genomic DNA was isolated with the Qiagen DNeasy Blood and Tissue Kit and sent frozen to Adaptive Biotechnologies for TCR sequencing. For most patients, high-throughput TCR-beta CDR3 sequencing of genomic DNA was performed by Adaptive Biotechnologies. In the authors' own workflow: Adaptive's ImmunoSEQ software was the source of the TCR sequencing data for roughly 19 patients, while a few other patients were processed with MiXCR and VDJtools. To correct CD4 versus CD8 sorting errors, any sequence found in both subsets at a frequency ratio below 5:1 was removed. CDR3 nucleotide sequences shared by donor and recipient were removed because the origin of these sequences could not be assigned. To be classed as alloreactive, a clone needed at least 2-fold expansion over unstimulated cells and a minimum CFSE-low frequency of 0.002% (template counts) or 0.001% (read counts). Clones were considered mappable if detected in sequenced pre-transplant spleen, lymph node, or MLR CFSE-low populations of the donor or recipient. Cumulative frequency of alloreactive clones was calculated as a percentage of all sequences weighted by copy number. The source is immuneACCESS, and TCRdb retained only in-frame sequences with V and J called. Part of the clones is not carried over; for the studies checked, unresolved V genes explain less than half of this, and the remainder is unexplained. The D gene and trimming were derived from the DNA, and the V and J assignments and clone size from that table. The table for this sample lists more than 85,000 clones; around 80% of them were counted only once. Approximately 0.78% of the sample is held by the ten biggest clonotypes.

This clone was detected a few times. Its recognized antigen is unknown. The record has no base qualities; no much larger clone is one base away. V loses 5 bases at its end and J loses 2 bases; junction bases beyond the gene matches: 4. Via the germline V gene, CDR1 is MNHEY and CDR2 SVGAGI. The CDR3 holds 14 amino acids from the cysteine to the phenylalanine. Of all the DNA, just the CDR3 is kept, 42 bases in frame from base 1. The sequencing used unstimulated CD4+ T cells sorted from spleen or lymph node cells, collected before intestinal transplant. In this chain, TRBV6-5 is recombined with TRBJ2-7; TRBD2 aligns with 9 central bases. This TCR derives from a human donor who received an intestinal transplant. The DNA sequence reads TGTGCCAGCAGTAAGCTAGCGGGGCCCTACGAGCAGTACTTC. Its protein product is CASSKLAGPYEQYF.